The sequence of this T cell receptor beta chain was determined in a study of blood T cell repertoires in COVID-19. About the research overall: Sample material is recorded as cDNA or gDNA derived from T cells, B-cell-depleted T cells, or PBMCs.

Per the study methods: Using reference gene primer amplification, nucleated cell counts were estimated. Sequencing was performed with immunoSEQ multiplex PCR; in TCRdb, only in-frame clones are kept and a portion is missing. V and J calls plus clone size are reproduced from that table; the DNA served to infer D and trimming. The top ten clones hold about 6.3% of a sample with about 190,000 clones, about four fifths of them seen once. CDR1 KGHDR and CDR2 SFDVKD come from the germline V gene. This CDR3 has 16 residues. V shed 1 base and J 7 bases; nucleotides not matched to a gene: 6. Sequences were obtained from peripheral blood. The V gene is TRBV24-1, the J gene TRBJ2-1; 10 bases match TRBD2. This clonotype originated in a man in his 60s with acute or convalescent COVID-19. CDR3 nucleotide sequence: TGTGCCACCAGTGATTTACCGGGACTAGCGCTTAATGAGCAGTTCTTC. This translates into CATSDLPGLALNEQFF.